Below are 31 T cell receptor beta chains sequenced from a single sample in a study of brain T cells in children with intractable seizures. TCRdb's table, derived via immunoSEQ multiplex PCR, lists solely in-frame clones and lacks some. The sample holds about 120,000 clones; 85% to 95% are singletons and the top ten take around 4%. The sample was peripheral blood, taken at surgery. The receptors were sampled from a boy younger than two with hemimegalencephaly and intractable seizures.

The chain combines TRBV5-6 with TRBJ2-3, with 8 bases fitting TRBD1. The CDR3 has 13 amino acids. Trimming took 2 bases from V and 11 from J; bases not matched to a gene: 7. CDR1 and CDR2 (germline): SGHDT, YYEEEE. CDR3 region: CASSFGQGRGQYF. The CDR3, as DNA: TGTGCCAGCAGCTTCGGACAGGGTAGAGGGCAGTATTTT.

The chain is built from TRBV19 and TRBJ2-7, with unresolved D. Germline CDR1 LNHDA, CDR2 SQIVND (reference sequence). The V and J ends lost 5 bases and 2 bases respectively, with 13 bases between them. CDR3 length: 14 amino acids. In DNA, the CDR3 is TGTGCCAGTAGTCTTTCGGCAGGTACCTACGAGCAGTACTTC. Translating it yields CASSLSAGTYEQYF.

The V gene is TRBV4-3, the J gene TRBJ1-3, with 8 bases lining up with TRBD1. The CDR3 extends over 17 amino acids. The V gene's germline CDR1 is LGHNA and CDR2 YSLEER. With V trimmed by 0 bases and J by 2 bases, 6 bases remained unmatched. The CDR3 coding sequence is TGCGCCAGCAGCCAAGACCCGACAGGGGCGACTGGAAACACCATATATTTT. Residues: CASSQDPTGATGNTIYF.

The rearrangement links TRBV9 to TRBJ2-2, with D perhaps matching TRBD2 (6 bases). With 0 bases removed from V and 1 base from J, the gap between germline ends came to 16 bases. Germline CDR1 and CDR2: SGDLS and YYNGEE. This CDR3 region has 18 residues. The CDR3 spells CASSVGGRRGWNTGELFF. The DNA for the CDR3 is TGTGCCAGCAGCGTAGGAGGGAGGAGAGGGTGGAACACCGGGGAGCTGTTTTTT. The complete variable domain, with remaining parts taken from reference TRBV9 and TRBJ2-2, reads DSGVTQTPKHLITATGQRVTLRCSPRSGDLSVYWYQQSLDQGLQFLIQYYNGEERAKGNILERFSAQQFPDLHSELNLSSLELGDSALYFCASSVGGRRGWNTGELFFGEGSRLTVL.

Only one count was recorded for this clone. Other DNA sequences of this sample code for an identical CDR3. The chain is built from TRBV28 and TRBJ1-6; D uncertain. Germline-derived CDR1 and CDR2 are MDHEN and SYDVKM. This CDR3 has 11 amino acids. V was shortened by 3 bases and J by 9 bases, with 3 bases between the two germline ends. CDR3 in amino acids: CASSLRSPLHF. The DNA for the CDR3 is TGTGCCAGCAGTTTGCGTTCACCCCTCCACTTT.

The chain joins TRBV5-1 to TRBJ2-1; 7 nucleotides match TRBD1. Germline loops: CDR1 SGHRS, CDR2 YFSETQ. The CDR3 totals 14 residues. Losses at the gene ends were 2 bases for V and 5 bases for J; bases not matched to a gene: 4. CDR3 nucleotides: TGCGCCAGCAGCTTCCGGGACAGAAACAATGAGCAGTTCTTC. Its protein product is CASSFRDRNNEQFF.

This clone appeared a single time. The chain joins TRBV5-4 to TRBJ2-2; 8 bases fit TRBD1. After removal of 4 bases from V and 5 bases from J, the junction contained 7 bases not matched to a gene. The germline V gene encodes CDR1 SGHNT and CDR2 YYREEE (reference sequence). This CDR3 is 15 amino acids long. CDR3 protein: CASSTPGGGTGELFF. CDR3 in DNA: TGTGCCAGCAGCACCCCAGGGGGCGGGACCGGGGAGCTGTTTTTT.

J is TRBJ1-1 and V is TRBV19; D uncertain. Trimming stripped 7 bases from V and 11 bases from J, with 14 bases between. The CDR3 is 11 amino acids. Germline V gives CDR1 LNHDA, CDR2 SQIVND (reference sequence). The CDR3: CASKGSTNAFF. For the CDR3, the DNA is TGTGCCAGTAAAGGAAGTACTAACGCTTTCTTT.

In this sample, this clone turned up a few times. The gene calls are TRBV4-2 and TRBJ1-1, with 12 bases that match TRBD1. The CDR3 has 17 residues. The germline gives CDR1 LGHNA, CDR2 YNFKEQ. V dropped 3 bases and J dropped 4; count of bases not matched to a gene: 9. In nucleotides, the CDR3 is TGTGCCAGCAGCCACGGAAGGGACAGGGGGCGTCTCACTGAAGCTTTCTTT. It translates to CASSHGRDRGRLTEAFF.

The chain combines TRBV6-5 with TRBJ1-2; 7 nucleotides agree with TRBD1. Unmatched junction bases numbered 8, after V lost 6 bases and J lost 7 bases. The CDR3 is 13 amino acids. From germline, CDR1 is MNHEY and CDR2 SVGAGI. The CDR3 nucleotides read TGTGCCAGCAGGACACAGGGGACGGGTGGCTACACCTTC. Translation gives CASRTQGTGGYTF.

The chain is built from TRBV11-3 and TRBJ2-2; D is unresolved. This CDR3 comprises 12 residues. The V and J ends lost 2 bases and 2 bases respectively, with 0 bases between them. CDR1 and CDR2 from the germline V gene are SGHNT and YENEEA. CDR3 region: CASSLNTGELFF. CDR3 sequence (DNA): TGTGCCAGCAGCTTAAACACCGGGGAGCTGTTTTTT.

This chain connects TRBV7-9 to TRBJ2-7, with D possibly TRBD2 on 6 matching bases. Germline V gene lookup returns CDR1 SEHNR and CDR2 FQNEAQ (reference sequence). The ends were cut back, 3 bases at V and 0 bases at J, with 12 bases in the middle. The CDR3 is 15 residues long. This CDR3 reads CASSFPDGSSYEQYF. The CDR3 DNA reads as TGTGCCAGCAGCTTTCCTGACGGGAGCTCCTACGAGCAGTACTTC.

The chain combines TRBV6-5 with TRBJ1-1; D unresolved. The germline V gene encodes CDR1 MNHEY and CDR2 SVGAGI. V lost 6 bases to trimming and J lost 0 bases, with 11 bases between them. The CDR3 runs to 14 residues. In nucleotides, the CDR3 is TGTGCCAGCAGACCTAATACAGTGAACACTGAAGCTTTCTTT. Amino acids: CASRPNTVNTEAFF.

This clone was recorded only once. The chain joins TRBV18 to TRBJ2-3, with TRBD1 matching 10 bases. The CDR3 is 15 amino acids. V trimming: 6 bases; J trimming: 4 bases; junction bases outside the gene matches: 7. Germline loops: CDR1 KGHSH, CDR2 LQKENI. The CDR3 coding sequence is TGTGCCAGCTCCCTCGGGACAGGGGTTTCAGATACGCAGTATTTT. Encoded protein: CASSLGTGVSDTQYF.

This chain links TRBV29-1 with TRBJ1-5, with TRBD1 matching 7 bases. Losses at the gene ends were 4 bases for V and 11 bases for J; bases not matched to a gene: 8. Germline values: CDR1 SQVTM, CDR2 ANQGSEA. The CDR3 has 12 amino acids. CDR3 nucleotides: TGCAGCGTTGGTTGGGACAGTGGGACCCAGCATTTT. This gives the protein CSVGWDSGTQHF.

The sample holds one count of this clone. The genes are TRBV7-8 and TRBJ1-5; D is ambiguous. The CDR3 contains 15 residues. The germline V gene encodes CDR1 SGHVS and CDR2 FQNEAQ. Trimming removed 1 base at V and 0 bases at J, with 7 bases between. The CDR3 nucleotides are TGTGCCAGCAGCTTAGGGAGGGATAGCAATCAGCCCCAGCATTTT. It is translated as CASSLGRDSNQPQHF.

V is TRBV20-1 and J is TRBJ1-5; D gene uncertain. This CDR3 contains 13 residues. V was shortened by 5 bases and J by 7 bases, with 15 bases between the two germline ends. Per the germline V gene, CDR1 is DFQATT and CDR2 is SNEGSKA (reference sequence). The CDR3 region has the DNA TGCAGTGCTGGTGGTAGAACGGTGCAGCCCCAGCATTTT. As protein: CSAGGRTVQPQHF.

The V gene is TRBV10-3, the J gene TRBJ2-3; D is unresolved. V was clipped by 6 bases and J by 5 bases, with 15 bases between them. Per germline, CDR1 ENHRY and CDR2 SYGVKD. This CDR3 is built from 14 residues. The CDR3 is CAIRSDRGQDTQYF. DNA for the CDR3: TGTGCCATCAGATCGGACCGCGGCCAAGATACGCAGTATTTT.

This clone has just one count. This sequence joins TRBV5-6 and TRBJ2-6, with 7 bases matching TRBD1. The CDR3 spans 17 residues. The junction had 5 bases not matched to a gene; V was cut back by 2 bases and J by 0 bases. From germline, CDR1 is SGHDT and CDR2 YYEEEE. CDR3 DNA: TGTGCCAGCAGCTTCGATGACAGGGTCTCTGGGGCCAACGTCCTGACTTTC. The encoded protein is CASSFDDRVSGANVLTF.

The chain is built from TRBV5-5 and TRBJ1-6; D is undetermined. CDR3 size: 15 residues. CDR1 is SGHKS, CDR2 YYEKEE, per germline (reference sequence). Trimming pared 4 bases from V and 7 bases from J, leaving 15 bases between. The CDR3 nucleotides read TGTGCCAGCAGCCTTCTTGACAAGTTCAATTCACCCCTCCACTTT. It encodes CASSLLDKFNSPLHF. The whole variable domain, remainder taken from reference TRBV5-5 and TRBJ1-6, is DAGVTQSPTHLIKTRGQQVTLRCSPISGHKSVSWYQQVLGQGPQFIFQYYEKEERGRGNFPDRFSARQFPNYSSELNVNALLLGDSALYLCASSLLDKFNSPLHFGNGTRLTVT.

The rearrangement links TRBV28 to TRBJ2-7; 8 bases map to TRBD1. This CDR3 is 17 amino acids long. The ends lost 6 bases at V and 4 bases at J; junction bases unmatched: 17. CDR1 and CDR2 (germline): MDHEN, SYDVKM. For the CDR3, the DNA is TGTGCCAGCAGAGCCTCTATGGGACAGGAAGGAGGTTACGAGCAGTACTTC. This gives the protein CASRASMGQEGGYEQYF.

The gene calls are TRBV2 and TRBJ1-6, with TRBD1 matching over 10 bases. CDR1 is SNHLY and CDR2 is FYNNEI in the germline V gene. CDR3 length equals 14 residues. J gave up 10 bases and V 5 bases, and 5 bases lay outside the gene matches. Here the CDR3 reads CASSRQGAGSPLHF. In DNA, the CDR3 is TGTGCCAGCAGTCGACAGGGGGCAGGATCACCCCTCCACTTT.

The chain combines TRBV7-9 with TRBJ2-7; tentative D call: TRBD2 (6 bases). The CDR3 is made up of 14 amino acids. From germline, CDR1 is SEHNR and CDR2 FQNEAQ (reference sequence). The V end was cut by 5 bases, the J end by 4 bases, with 15 bases between. CDR3 amino acids: CASSPRAGPYEQYF. Here the CDR3 DNA reads TGTGCCAGCAGCCCACGGGCGGGACCGTACGAGCAGTACTTC.

The CDR3 sequence: CASSYSRRELDQPQHF. The CDR3 region has the DNA TGTGCCAGCAGTTACTCGAGGCGGGAGTTGGATCAGCCCCAGCATTTT. V gene TRBV6-6 combines with J gene TRBJ1-5; D not resolved. CDR3 length: 16 residues. The ends were cut back, 0 bases at V and 5 bases at J, with 14 bases in the middle. CDR1 is MNHNY, CDR2 SVGAGI, per germline (reference sequence).

The chain combines TRBV5-1 with TRBJ2-5; TRBD2 matches at 7 bases. Germline values: CDR1 SGHRS, CDR2 YFSETQ. The CDR3 is 16 amino acids. With 0 bases clipped from V and 2 bases from J, the junction kept 7 bases outside the gene matches. The CDR3 is CASSLAPTSEQETQYF. In DNA form, the CDR3 reads TGCGCCAGCAGCTTGGCTCCTACTAGCGAGCAAGAGACCCAGTACTTC.

The rearrangement links TRBV5-6 to TRBJ2-1; D may match TRBD1 or TRBD2 (5 bases each). The CDR3 consists of 14 residues. V was shortened by 3 bases and J by 3 bases, with 10 bases between the two germline ends. Germline CDR1 SGHDT, CDR2 YYEEEE. CDR3 bases: TGTGCCAGCAGCTGGGACCCCGACTACAATGAGCAGTTCTTC. It translates to CASSWDPDYNEQFF.

The rearrangement uses TRBV7-3 and TRBJ2-1; 10 nucleotides line up with TRBD1. V dropped 0 bases and J dropped 13; count of bases not matched to a gene: 9. CDR1 and CDR2 (germline): SGHTA, FQGTGA. CDR3 length: 15 residues. The CDR3: CASSLTGTGVDTQFF. CDR3 DNA: TGTGCCAGCAGCTTAACAGGGACAGGGGTCGATACCCAGTTCTTC.

This sequence joins TRBV5-1 and TRBJ1-4; D unclear. Trimming took 0 bases from V and 5 from J, leaving 11 bases between them. Germline V gives CDR1 SGHRS, CDR2 YFSETQ. There are 15 residues in the CDR3. In DNA, the CDR3 is TGCGCCAGCAGCTTGGCCGGCAGGTGGAATGAAAAACTGTTTTTT. As protein: CASSLAGRWNEKLFF.

As regards this clone: The sample carries other DNA sequences with the same CDR3. The chain carries TRBV5-1 and TRBJ2-2; D is perhaps TRBD2 (5 bases). CDR1 and CDR2 from the germline V gene are SGHRS and YFSETQ. The CDR3 covers 15 residues. V was trimmed by 0 bases and J by 1 base, leaving 7 bases between them. DNA for the CDR3: TGCGCCAGCAGCTTGGAAGCGGTGAACACCGGGGAGCTGTTTTTT. It encodes CASSLEAVNTGELFF.

CDR3 amino acids: CAISPRQGDSGANVLTF. CDR3 nucleotide sequence: TGTGCCATCAGTCCACGACAGGGGGACTCTGGGGCCAACGTCCTGACTTTC. This sequence joins TRBV10-3 and TRBJ2-6, with TRBD1 matching over 9 bases. Germline assignment: CDR1 ENHRY and CDR2 SYGVKD. CDR3 length equals 17 residues. The V and J ends lost 5 bases and 0 bases, in that order; junction bases with no gene match: 5.

This chain links TRBV14 with TRBJ2-7; D is undetermined. CDR1 SGHDN and CDR2 FVKESK come from the germline V gene. The CDR3 covers 13 residues. V was shortened by 4 bases and J by 3 bases, with 10 bases between the two germline ends. The CDR3 nucleotides read TGTGCCAGCAGCCGCTACCCGAACTACGAGCAGTACTTC. Translating gives CASSRYPNYEQYF.